The sample holds a few counts of the clone carrying this T cell receptor (beta chain). Its antigen is undetermined. The data were taken from a study of human T cells and chemical hapten exposure. Study context: During the roughly 25-week study period, patients had diphenylcyclopropenone applied to the scalp every week. Overall study results and limits: Expanded TCRs produced significantly more large CDR3 similarity clusters than controls did.

The V segment lost 4 bases and the J segment 4 bases; nucleotides outside the gene matches: 12. CDR3 length: 18 amino acids. Germline CDR1 reads LGHNA; CDR2 reads YNFKEQ. The time point denotes: patch test 3, about 24 weeks after DPC sensitization. Treatment defined: therapeutic diphenylcyclopropenone sensitization with weekly scalp DPC. From whole blood left unfractionated, total RNA was extracted. Via MiXCR, TCRdb re-called the RACE reads, giving one row per CDR3 protein. The table includes tens of thousands of distinct CDR3 sequences, roughly 11% detected once. The TCR originated in a woman aged 25 to 45 with alopecia areata. Some clones in this sample may be carry-over from other donors' samples. The sample in question was whole blood, obtained in connection with sensitization to the hapten diphenylcyclopropenone (DPC). The chain is built from TRBV4-2 and TRBJ2-1; 11 nucleotides agree with TRBD2. CDR3 coding DNA: TGTGCCAGCAGCCCTCACGCTAGCGGGGGGACCGAATACAATGAGCAGTTCTTC. Its translation is CASSPHASGGTEYNEQFF.